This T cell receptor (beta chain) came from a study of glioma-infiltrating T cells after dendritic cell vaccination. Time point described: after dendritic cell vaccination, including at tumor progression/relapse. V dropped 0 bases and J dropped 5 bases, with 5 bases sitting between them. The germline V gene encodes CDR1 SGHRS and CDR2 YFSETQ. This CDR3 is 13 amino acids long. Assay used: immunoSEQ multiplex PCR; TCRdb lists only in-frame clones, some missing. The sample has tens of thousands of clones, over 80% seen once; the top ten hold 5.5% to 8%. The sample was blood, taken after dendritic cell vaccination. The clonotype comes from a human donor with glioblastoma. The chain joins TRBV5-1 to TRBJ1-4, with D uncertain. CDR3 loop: CASSLGGNEKLFF. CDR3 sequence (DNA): TGCGCCAGCAGCTTGGGCGGGAATGAAAAACTGTTTTTT. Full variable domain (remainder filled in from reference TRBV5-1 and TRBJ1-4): KAGVTQTPRYLIKTRGQQVTLSCSPISGHRSVSWYQQTPGQGLQFLFEYFSETQRNKGNFPGRFSGRQFSNSRSEMNVSTLELGDSALYLCASSLGGNEKLFFGSGTQLSVL.